Included here is one T cell receptor beta chain sequence, with context. This clonotype occurred a few times. Its recognized antigen is unknown. No base-level quality is on record; no much larger clone is a single base apart. This sample was included in a study of T cells in Graves' hyperthyroidism and ophthalmopathy (dated by TCRdb to about 2019). A note on the overall study: Peripheral blood was collected at initial diagnosis, before any treatment. After blood sampling, hyperthyroidism patients were treated with methimazole at a starting dose of 30 mg daily, and ophthalmopathy patients were treated with high-dose intravenous methylprednisolone. In more than 5 Graves' hyperthyroidism patients, the study also compared T-cell repertoires from thyroid tissue with T-cell repertoires from blood. For training and testing, the 100 patients in the discovery cohort were randomly divided in a 7:3 ratio. The paper reports TCR Vbeta CDR3 sequencing of over 130 peripheral blood samples: 43 ophthalmopathy, 75 to 80 hyperthyroidism and approximately 17 progressor patients. An independent validation cohort of around 19 hyperthyroidism patients and 15 or so patients who later progressed to ophthalmopathy tested prospective prediction of ophthalmopathy. TCR V-J signatures able to tell the groups apart were searched for in a discovery cohort of 100 patients, of whom 43 had Graves' ophthalmopathy and about 55 had stable Graves' hyperthyroidism.

The CDR3 has 14 amino acids, counting the end cysteine and phenylalanine. Left in the record is the CDR3 DNA by itself, 42 bases read in frame from the first base. Cut back by 6 bases and 2 bases, the V and J ends lie 14 bases apart. Sequences MDHEN (CDR1) and SYDVKM (CDR2) are obtained from the germline V gene. The research as a whole found: Blood samples also contained most of the expanded thyroid clonotypes (frequency above 0.001), which suggests that blood repertoires may reflect thyroid immune responses. Ophthalmopathy was separated from stable hyperthyroidism by a 13 V-J signature model, with around 88% sensitivity and about 81% specificity obtained in cross-validation and 80%/75% obtained in testing. Sample size was not statistically predetermined, and investigators were not blinded to group allocation. During validation, the model predicted progression to ophthalmopathy a median of approximately 6 months ahead of onset, with roughly 65% sensitivity and less than 85% specificity.

Graves' hyperthyroidism was defined as stable when no progression to ophthalmopathy occurred over 18 months of follow-up. Hyperthyroidism patients were aged 18 to 65 years and newly diagnosed, with disease duration of less than 2 months. Patients with uncontrolled infections, other autoimmune diseases, pregnancy or lactation were excluded. Diagnoses relied on clinical symptoms, serum thyroxine and TRAb, thyroid ultrasound and orbital computed tomography. PBMCs were separated from over 9 ml of fresh peripheral blood using Ficoll-Paque density gradient centrifugation. Trizol reagent was used to extract total RNA, and RNA quality was then checked on an Agilent 2100 Bioanalyzer. TCR beta CDR3 regions were amplified from RNA transcripts. For the first round of RT-PCR on the TCR CDR3, the HTBI primer set was used together with the Qiagen OneStep RT-PCR kit. Libraries were constructed in a second round of multiplex PCR, after which size selection and purification were performed. Paired-end sequencing of the libraries was performed with 100 bp reads on an Illumina HiSeq2000. The published analysis was carried out like this. SOAPnuke was used to process the raw data, removing reads that contained adapters or uncalled bases, had a mean Phred below 15, or lacked an exact match to the constant primer or identifier. High-quality paired reads were merged with COPE v1.2.5, and unique nucleotide sequences were defined as clonotypes. MiTCR v1.1 was used to align clonotypes to the IMGT TRBV, TRBD and TRBJ reference segments. Analysis was restricted to V-J combinations with a frequency above 0.0001, which covered 99.2% of repertoires. A TCS score was defined as the ratio between F50 (clonal expansion) and ExV (chaos), using BLOSUM62-based TCRdist between CDR3 peptides within each V-J. Welch's t-statistics and random forest reduced just over 500 V-J features to 10 to 15, which were used in a naive Bayes classifier (R e1071). TCRdb itself trimmed the public reads at Q25 with fastp, ran MiXCR and retained productive beta chains. CDR3 protein sequences are deduplicated, and each keeps its most common genes and DNA. The authors' filters were not applied to this entry. The sample table holds 700,000 or so distinct CDR3 sequences, of which 15% to 20% were seen once. The ten top clones hold around 7.7% of the sample.

Material: blood. The V gene is TRBV28 and the J gene is TRBJ2-7, with TRBD2 as a weak D call on 6 bases. The source is a man in his late teens or twenties with Graves' hyperthyroidism. The nucleotide sequence reads TGTGCCAGCAGGCCCGGGGGTGGCCCCTACGAGCAGTACTTC. Its protein is CASRPGGGPYEQYF. The full variable domain, completed from the reference TRBV28 and TRBJ2-7 proteins outside the CDR3, reads DVKVTQSSRYLVKRTGEKVFLECVQDMDHENMFWYRQDPGLGLRLIYFSYDVKMKEKGDIPEGYSVSREKKERFSLILESASTNQTSMYLCASRPGGGPYEQYFGPGTRLTVT.